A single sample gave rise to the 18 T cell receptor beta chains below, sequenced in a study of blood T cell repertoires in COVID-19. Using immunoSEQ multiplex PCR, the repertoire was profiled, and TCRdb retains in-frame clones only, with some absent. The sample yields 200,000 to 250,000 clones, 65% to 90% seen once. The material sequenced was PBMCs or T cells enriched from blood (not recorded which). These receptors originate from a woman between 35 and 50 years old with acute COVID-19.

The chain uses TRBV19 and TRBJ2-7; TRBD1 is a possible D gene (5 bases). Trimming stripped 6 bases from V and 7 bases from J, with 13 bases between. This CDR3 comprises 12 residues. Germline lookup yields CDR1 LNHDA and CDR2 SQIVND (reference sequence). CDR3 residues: CASRPGIGEQYF. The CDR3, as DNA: TGTGCCAGTAGGCCAGGGATAGGAGAGCAGTACTTC.

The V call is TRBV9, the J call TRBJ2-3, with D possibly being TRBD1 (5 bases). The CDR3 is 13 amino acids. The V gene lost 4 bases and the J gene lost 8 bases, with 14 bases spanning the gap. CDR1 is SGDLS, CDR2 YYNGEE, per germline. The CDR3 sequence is CASSPPDRGTQYF. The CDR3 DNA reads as TGTGCCAGCAGCCCCCCCGACAGAGGTACGCAGTATTTT.

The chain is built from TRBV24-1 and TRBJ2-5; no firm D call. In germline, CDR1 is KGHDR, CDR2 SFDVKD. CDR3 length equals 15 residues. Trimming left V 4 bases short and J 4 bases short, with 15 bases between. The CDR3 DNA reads TGTGCCACCAGTGACCCGACCCAAAGGAGAGAGACCCAGTACTTC. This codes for CATSDPTQRRETQYF.

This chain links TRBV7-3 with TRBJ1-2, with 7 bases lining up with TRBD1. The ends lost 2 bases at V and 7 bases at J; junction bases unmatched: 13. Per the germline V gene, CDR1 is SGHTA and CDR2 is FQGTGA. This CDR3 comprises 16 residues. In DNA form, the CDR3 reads TGTGCCAGCAGCTTAGGCCCGTGGCAGGGGGAAGTTGGCTACACCTTC. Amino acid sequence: CASSLGPWQGEVGYTF.

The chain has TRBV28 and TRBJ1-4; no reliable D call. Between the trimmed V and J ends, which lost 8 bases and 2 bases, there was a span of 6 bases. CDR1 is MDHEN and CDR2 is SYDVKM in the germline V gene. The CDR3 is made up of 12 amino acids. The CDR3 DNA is TGTGCCAGCCAGTCCACTAATGAAAAACTGTTTTTT. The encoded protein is CASQSTNEKLFF.

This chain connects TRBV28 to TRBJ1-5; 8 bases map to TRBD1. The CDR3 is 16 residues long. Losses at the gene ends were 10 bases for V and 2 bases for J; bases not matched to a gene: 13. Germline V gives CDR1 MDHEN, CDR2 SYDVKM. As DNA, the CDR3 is TGTGCCATCGCCGACACACGACAGGGGCGCAATCAGCCCCAGCATTTT. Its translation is CAIADTRQGRNQPQHF.

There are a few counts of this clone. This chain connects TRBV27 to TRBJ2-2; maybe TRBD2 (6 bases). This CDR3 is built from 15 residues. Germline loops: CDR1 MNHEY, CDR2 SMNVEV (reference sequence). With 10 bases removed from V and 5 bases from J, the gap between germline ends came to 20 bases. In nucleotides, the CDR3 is TGTGCCACCAGACCCGGGACTGGGCAAACCGGGGAGCTGTTTTTT. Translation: CATRPGTGQTGELFF.

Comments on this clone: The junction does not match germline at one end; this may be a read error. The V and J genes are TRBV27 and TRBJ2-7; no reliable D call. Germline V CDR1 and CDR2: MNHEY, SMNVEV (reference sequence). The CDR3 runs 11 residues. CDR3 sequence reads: CASSFRHREDF. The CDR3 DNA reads TGTGCCAGCAGTTTCCGCCACCGAGAGGACTTC.

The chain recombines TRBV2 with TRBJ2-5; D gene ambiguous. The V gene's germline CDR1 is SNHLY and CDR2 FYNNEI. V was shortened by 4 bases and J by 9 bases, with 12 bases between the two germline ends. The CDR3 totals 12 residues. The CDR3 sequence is CASSVVRVSQYF. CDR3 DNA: TGTGCCAGCAGTGTGGTGCGAGTTTCCCAGTACTTC. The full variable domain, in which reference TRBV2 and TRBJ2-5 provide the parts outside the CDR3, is EPEVTQTPSHQVTQMGQEVILRCVPISNHLYFYWYRQILGQKVEFLVSFYNNEISEKSEIFDDQFSVERPDGSNFTLKIRSTKLEDSAMYFCASSVVRVSQYFGPGTRLLVL.

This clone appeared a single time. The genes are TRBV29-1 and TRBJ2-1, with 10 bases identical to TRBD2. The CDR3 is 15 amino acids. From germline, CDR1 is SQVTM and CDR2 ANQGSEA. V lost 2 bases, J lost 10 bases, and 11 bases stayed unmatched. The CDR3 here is CSVESSGRAQREQFF. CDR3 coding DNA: TGCAGCGTTGAATCCAGCGGGAGGGCCCAAAGGGAGCAGTTCTTC.

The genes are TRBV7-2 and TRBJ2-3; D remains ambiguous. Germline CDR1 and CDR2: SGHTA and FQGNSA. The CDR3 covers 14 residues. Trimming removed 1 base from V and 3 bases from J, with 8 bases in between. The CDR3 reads CASSLVFPTDTQYF. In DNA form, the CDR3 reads TGTGCCAGCAGCTTAGTTTTTCCAACAGATACGCAGTATTTT.

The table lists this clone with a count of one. The CDR3 nucleotides read TGTGCCAGCAGCCCCGTGGTCCAGGGGATGAACTATGGCTACACCTTC. Protein product: CASSPVVQGMNYGYTF. This chain joins TRBV28 and TRBJ1-2, with D possibly TRBD1 on 6 matching bases. Germline CDR1 reads MDHEN; CDR2 reads SYDVKM. V was cut by 6 bases and J by 2 bases, with 19 bases left in between. The CDR3 runs to 16 residues.

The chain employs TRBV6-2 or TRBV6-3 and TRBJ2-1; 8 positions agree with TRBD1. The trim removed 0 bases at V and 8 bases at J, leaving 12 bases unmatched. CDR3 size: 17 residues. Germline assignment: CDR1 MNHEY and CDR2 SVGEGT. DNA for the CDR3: TGTGCCAGCAGTTACTCTGCCAGGACAGGGTCTCTACATGAGCAGTTCTTC. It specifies CASSYSARTGSLHEQFF.

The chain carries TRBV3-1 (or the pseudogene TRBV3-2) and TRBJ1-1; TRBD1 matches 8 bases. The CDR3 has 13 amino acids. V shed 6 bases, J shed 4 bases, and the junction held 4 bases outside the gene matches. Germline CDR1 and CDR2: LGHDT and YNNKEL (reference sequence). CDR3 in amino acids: CASSSTGGTEAFF. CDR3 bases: TGTGCCAGCAGTTCCACAGGGGGCACTGAAGCTTTCTTT.

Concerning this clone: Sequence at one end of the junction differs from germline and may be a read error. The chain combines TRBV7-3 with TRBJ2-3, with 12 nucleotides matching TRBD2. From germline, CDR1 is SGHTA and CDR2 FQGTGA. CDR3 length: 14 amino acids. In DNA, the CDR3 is TGTGCCAGCAGCCTAACTAGCGGGAGGGATACGCAGTATTTT. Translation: CASSLTSGRDTQYF.

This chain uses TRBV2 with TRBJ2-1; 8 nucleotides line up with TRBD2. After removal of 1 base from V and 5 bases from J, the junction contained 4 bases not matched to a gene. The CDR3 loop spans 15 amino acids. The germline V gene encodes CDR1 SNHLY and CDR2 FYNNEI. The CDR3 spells CASSEGGSGNNEQFF. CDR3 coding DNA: TGTGCCAGCAGTGAAGGGGGTAGCGGGAACAATGAGCAGTTCTTC.

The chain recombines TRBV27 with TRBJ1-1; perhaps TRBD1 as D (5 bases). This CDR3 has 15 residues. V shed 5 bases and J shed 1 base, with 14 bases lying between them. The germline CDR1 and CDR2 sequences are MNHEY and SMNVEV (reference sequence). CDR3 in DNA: TGTGCCAGCAGTGATCTCATCCAGGGGAACACTGAAGCTTTCTTT. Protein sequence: CASSDLIQGNTEAFF.

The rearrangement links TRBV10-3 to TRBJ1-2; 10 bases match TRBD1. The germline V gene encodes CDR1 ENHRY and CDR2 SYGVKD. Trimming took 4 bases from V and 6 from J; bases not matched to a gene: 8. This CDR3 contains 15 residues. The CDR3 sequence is CAISALGDRGNGYTF. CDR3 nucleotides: TGTGCCATCAGTGCTCTAGGGGACAGGGGAAATGGCTACACCTTC.